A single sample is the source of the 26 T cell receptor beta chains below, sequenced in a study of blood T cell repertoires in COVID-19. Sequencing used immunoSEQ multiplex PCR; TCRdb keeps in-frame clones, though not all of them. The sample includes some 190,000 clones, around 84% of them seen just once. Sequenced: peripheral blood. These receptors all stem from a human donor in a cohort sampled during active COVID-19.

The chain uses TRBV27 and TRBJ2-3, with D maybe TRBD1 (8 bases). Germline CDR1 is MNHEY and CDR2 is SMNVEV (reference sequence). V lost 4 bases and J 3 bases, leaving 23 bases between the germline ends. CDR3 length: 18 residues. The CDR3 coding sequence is TGTGCCAGCAGTTCCCACAAGAGACAGGGGAGGGGGACAGATACGCAGTATTTT. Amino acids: CASSSHKRQGRGTDTQYF.

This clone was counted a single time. CDR3 residues: CASSLRAVSETQYF. In DNA form, the CDR3 reads TGTGCCAGCAGCTTACGCGCGGTTTCCGAGACCCAGTACTTC. The chain is built from TRBV11-2 and TRBJ2-5, with no clear D. The CDR3 runs to 14 residues. Deletions cut 2 bases from V and 5 bases from J, with 12 bases between. Germline loops: CDR1 SGHAT, CDR2 FQNNGV.

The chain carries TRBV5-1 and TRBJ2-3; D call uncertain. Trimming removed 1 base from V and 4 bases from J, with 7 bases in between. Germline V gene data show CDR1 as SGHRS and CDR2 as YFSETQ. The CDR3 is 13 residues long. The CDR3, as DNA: TGCGCCAGCAGCTTGCGTATAGCAGATACGCAGTATTTT. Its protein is CASSLRIADTQYF.

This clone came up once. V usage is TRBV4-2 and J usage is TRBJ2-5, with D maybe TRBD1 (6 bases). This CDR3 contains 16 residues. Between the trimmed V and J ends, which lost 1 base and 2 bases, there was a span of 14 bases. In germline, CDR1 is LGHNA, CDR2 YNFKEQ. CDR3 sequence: CASSQADRTTQETQYF. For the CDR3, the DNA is TGTGCCAGCAGCCAAGCCGACAGGACGACACAAGAGACCCAGTACTTC.

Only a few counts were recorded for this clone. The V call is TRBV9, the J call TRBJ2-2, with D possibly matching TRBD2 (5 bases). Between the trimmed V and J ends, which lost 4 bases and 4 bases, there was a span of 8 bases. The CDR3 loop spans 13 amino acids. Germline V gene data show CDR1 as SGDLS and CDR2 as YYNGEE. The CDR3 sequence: CASSQRSTGELFF. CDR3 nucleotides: TGTGCCAGCAGCCAGCGGTCCACCGGGGAGCTGTTTTTT.

The CDR3 spells CASSIFRGRASGQPQHF. The CDR3, as DNA: TGTGCCAGTAGTATCTTCAGGGGGCGTGCCTCGGGGCAGCCCCAGCATTTT. The chain couples TRBV19 to TRBJ1-5, with 8 bases that match TRBD1. Germline CDR1 LNHDA, CDR2 SQIVND (reference sequence). V was clipped by 3 bases and J by 7 bases; unmatched bases: 14. This CDR3 contains 17 residues. The complete variable domain, with remaining parts taken from reference TRBV19 and TRBJ1-5, reads DGGITQSPKYLFRKEGQNVTLSCEQNLNHDAMYWYRQDPGQGLRLIYYSQIVNDFQKGDIAEGYSVSREKKESFPLTVTSAQKNPTAFYLCASSIFRGRASGQPQHFGDGTRLSIL.

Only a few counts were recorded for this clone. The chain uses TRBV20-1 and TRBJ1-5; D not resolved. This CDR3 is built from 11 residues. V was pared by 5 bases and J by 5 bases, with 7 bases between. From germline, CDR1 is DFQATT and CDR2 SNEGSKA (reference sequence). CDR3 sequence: CSASRDQPQHF. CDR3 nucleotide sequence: TGCAGTGCTTCTCGGGATCAGCCCCAGCATTTT.

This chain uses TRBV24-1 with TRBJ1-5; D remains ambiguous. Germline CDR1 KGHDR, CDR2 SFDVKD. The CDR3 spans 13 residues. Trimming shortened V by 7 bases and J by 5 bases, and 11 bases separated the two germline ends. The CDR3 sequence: CATSDGPHQPQHF. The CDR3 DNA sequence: TGTGCCACCAGCGATGGCCCCCATCAGCCCCAGCATTTT.

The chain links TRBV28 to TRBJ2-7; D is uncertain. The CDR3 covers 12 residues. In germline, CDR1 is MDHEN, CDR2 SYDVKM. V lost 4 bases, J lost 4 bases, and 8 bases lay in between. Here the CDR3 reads CASSSTVYEQYF. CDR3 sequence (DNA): TGTGCCAGCAGTTCGACTGTATACGAGCAGTACTTC.

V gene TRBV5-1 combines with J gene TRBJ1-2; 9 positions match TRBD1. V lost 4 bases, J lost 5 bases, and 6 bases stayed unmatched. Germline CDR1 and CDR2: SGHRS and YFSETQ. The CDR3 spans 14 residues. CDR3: CASSIQGAQYGYTF. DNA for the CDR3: TGCGCCAGCAGCATACAGGGGGCGCAGTATGGCTACACCTTC. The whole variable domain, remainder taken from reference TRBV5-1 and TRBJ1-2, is KAGVTQTPRYLIKTRGQQVTLSCSPISGHRSVSWYQQTPGQGLQFLFEYFSETQRNKGNFPGRFSGRQFSNSRSEMNVSTLELGDSALYLCASSIQGAQYGYTFGSGTRLTVV.

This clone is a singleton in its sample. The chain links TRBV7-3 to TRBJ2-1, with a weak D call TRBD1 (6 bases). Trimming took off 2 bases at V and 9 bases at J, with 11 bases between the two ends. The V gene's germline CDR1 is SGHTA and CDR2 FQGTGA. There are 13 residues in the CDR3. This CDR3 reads CASSLGGQSEQFF. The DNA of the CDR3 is TGTGCCAGCAGCTTAGGGGGACAAAGTGAGCAGTTCTTC.

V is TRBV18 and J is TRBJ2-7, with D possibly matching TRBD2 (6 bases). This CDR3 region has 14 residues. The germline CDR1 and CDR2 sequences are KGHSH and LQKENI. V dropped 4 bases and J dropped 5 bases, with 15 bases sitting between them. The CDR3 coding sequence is TGTGCCAGCTCACGAGAGGGCGGGGCGAACGAGCAGTACTTC. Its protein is CASSREGGANEQYF. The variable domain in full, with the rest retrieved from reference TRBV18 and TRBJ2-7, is NAGVMQNPRHLVRRRGQEARLRCSPMKGHSHVYWYRQLPEEGLKFMVYLQKENIIDESGMPKERFSAEFPKEGPSILRIQQVVRGDSAAYFCASSREGGANEQYFGPGTRLTVT.

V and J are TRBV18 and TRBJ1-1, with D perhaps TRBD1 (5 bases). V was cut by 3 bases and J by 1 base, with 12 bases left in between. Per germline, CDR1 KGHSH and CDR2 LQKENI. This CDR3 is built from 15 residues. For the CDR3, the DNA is TGTGCCAGCTCACCGGCTCCGGGGGGGAACACTGAAGCTTTCTTT. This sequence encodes CASSPAPGGNTEAFF.

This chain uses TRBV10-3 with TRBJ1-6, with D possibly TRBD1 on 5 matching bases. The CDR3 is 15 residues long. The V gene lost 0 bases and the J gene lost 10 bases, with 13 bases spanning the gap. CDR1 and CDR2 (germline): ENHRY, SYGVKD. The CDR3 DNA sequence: TGTGCCATCAGTGAGTCGATGGTACGGGGGTCACCCCTCCACTTT. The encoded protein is CAISESMVRGSPLHF.

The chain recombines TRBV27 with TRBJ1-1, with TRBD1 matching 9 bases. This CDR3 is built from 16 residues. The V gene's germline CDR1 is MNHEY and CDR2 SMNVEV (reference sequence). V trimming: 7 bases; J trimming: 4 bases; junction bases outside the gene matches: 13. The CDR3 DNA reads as TGTGCCAGCAATACGGTCGGACAGGGGTTTGGCACTGAAGCTTTCTTT. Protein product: CASNTVGQGFGTEAFF.

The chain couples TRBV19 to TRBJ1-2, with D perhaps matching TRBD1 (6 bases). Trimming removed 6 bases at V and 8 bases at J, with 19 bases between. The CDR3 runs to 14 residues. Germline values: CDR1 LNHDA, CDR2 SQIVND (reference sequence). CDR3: CASRTTRTVVGYTF. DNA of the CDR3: TGTGCCAGTAGGACGACTCGGACAGTTGTAGGCTACACCTTC.

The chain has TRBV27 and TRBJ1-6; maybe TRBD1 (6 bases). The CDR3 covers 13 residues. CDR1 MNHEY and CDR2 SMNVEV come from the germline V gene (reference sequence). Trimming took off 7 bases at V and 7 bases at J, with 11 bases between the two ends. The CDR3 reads CASTTGSNSPLHF. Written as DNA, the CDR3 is TGTGCCAGCACAACAGGGTCGAATTCACCCCTCCACTTT.

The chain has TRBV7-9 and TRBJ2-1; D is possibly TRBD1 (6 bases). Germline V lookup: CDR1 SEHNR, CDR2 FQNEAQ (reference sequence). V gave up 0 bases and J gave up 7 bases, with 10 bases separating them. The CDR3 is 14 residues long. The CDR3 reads CASSLASGDNEQFF. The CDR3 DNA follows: TGTGCCAGCAGCTTAGCGTCAGGGGATAATGAGCAGTTCTTC. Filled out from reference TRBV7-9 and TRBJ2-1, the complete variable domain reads DTGVSQNPRHKITKRGQNVTFRCDPISEHNRLYWYRQTLGQGPEFLTYFQNEAQLEKSRLLSDRFSAERPKGSFSTLEIQRTEQGDSAMYLCASSLASGDNEQFFGPGTRLTVL.

The DNA of the CDR3 is TGTGCCAGCAGTTTACGGAGGAACACCGGGGAGCTGTTTTTT. Encoded protein: CASSLRRNTGELFF. V and J are TRBV27 and TRBJ2-2; no definite D call. In germline, CDR1 is MNHEY, CDR2 SMNVEV (reference sequence). The CDR3 is 14 residues long. Trimming removed 2 bases at V and 1 base at J, with 5 bases between.

The CDR3 is CASSFGTSGRAREQYF. The CDR3 DNA follows: TGTGCCAGCAGCTTTGGGACTAGCGGGAGGGCCAGGGAGCAGTACTTC. The genes are TRBV7-2 and TRBJ2-7; 16 nucleotides agree with TRBD2. The length of the CDR3 is 16 residues. Unmatched junction bases numbered 6, after V lost 3 bases and J lost 7 bases. The germline gives CDR1 SGHTA, CDR2 FQGNSA.

The CDR3 sequence is CASSLDLAGEDEQFF. For the CDR3, the DNA is TGCGCCAGCAGCTTGGATTTAGCGGGAGAGGATGAGCAGTTCTTC. The chain carries TRBV5-1 and TRBJ2-1, with 9 bases identical to TRBD2. Germline CDR1 is SGHRS and CDR2 is YFSETQ. Trimming took 0 bases from V and 8 from J; bases not matched to a gene: 6. The CDR3 has 15 residues.

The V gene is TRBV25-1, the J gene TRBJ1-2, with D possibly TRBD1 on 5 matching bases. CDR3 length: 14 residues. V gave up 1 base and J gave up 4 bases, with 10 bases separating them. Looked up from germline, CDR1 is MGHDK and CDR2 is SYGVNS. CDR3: CASSELGRIYGYTF. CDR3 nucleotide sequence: TGTGCCAGCAGTGAATTGGGGCGCATCTATGGCTACACCTTC.

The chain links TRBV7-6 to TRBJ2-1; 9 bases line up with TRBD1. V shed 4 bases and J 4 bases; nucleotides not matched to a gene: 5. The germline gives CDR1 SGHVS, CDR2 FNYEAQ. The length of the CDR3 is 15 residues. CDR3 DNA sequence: TGTGCCAGCAGCTCGGGACAGGGTGCATACAATGAGCAGTTCTTC. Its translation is CASSSGQGAYNEQFF.

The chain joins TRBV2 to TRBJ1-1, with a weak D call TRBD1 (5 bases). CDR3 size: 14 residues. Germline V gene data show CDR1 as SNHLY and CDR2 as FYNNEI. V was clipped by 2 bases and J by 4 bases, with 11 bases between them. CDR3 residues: CASSERSGGTEAFF. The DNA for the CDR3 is TGTGCCAGCAGTGAAAGATCGGGGGGCACTGAAGCTTTCTTT.

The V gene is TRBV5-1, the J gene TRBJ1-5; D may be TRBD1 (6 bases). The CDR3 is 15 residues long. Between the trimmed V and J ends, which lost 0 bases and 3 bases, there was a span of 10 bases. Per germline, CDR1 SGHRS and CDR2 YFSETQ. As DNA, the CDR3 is TGCGCCAGCAGCTTGGCAGGGGATAACAATCAGCCCCAGCATTTT. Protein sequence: CASSLAGDNNQPQHF. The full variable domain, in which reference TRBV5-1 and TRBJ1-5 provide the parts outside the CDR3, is KAGVTQTPRYLIKTRGQQVTLSCSPISGHRSVSWYQQTPGQGLQFLFEYFSETQRNKGNFPGRFSGRQFSNSRSEMNVSTLELGDSALYLCASSLAGDNNQPQHFGDGTRLSIL.

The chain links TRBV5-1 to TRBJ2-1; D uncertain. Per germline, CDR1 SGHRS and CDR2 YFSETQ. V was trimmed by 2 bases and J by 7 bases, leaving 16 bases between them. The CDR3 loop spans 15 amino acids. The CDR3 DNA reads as TGCGCCAGCAGCTTAGGAGCGTTCGGTGTTAATGAGCAGTTCTTC. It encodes CASSLGAFGVNEQFF.